A selection of T cell receptor beta chains follows, all from one sample in a study of cytomegalovirus exposure and HLA in healthy donors. Some clones are missing from TCRdb's copy, which holds only in-frame ones; the method was immunoSEQ multiplex PCR. Of about 190,000 clones detected, roughly four fifths appear once; the ten largest clones hold 3% to 4%. Sample: PBMCs. The receptors were gathered from a woman aged 25 to 39 in good health and CMV-seropositive. The CDR3 runs from the conserved cysteine through the conserved F or W. A D gene is named only where the DNA matches it firmly. Where a row states a size, it is once, few, many or the class of an expanded clone; other rows omit it.

>TRBJ2-1|TRBV27|NA|once|11
CASSFINEQFF
TGTGCCAGCAGTTTTATAAATGAGCAGTTCTTC
>TRBJ2-5|TRBV6-5|NA|NA|16
CASSYSIKGGGETQYF
TGTGCCAGCAGTTACTCGATCAAGGGTGGAGGGGAGACCCAGTACTTC
>TRBJ1-1|TRBV10-3|TRBD1|NA|14
CAISTTGENTEAFF
TGTGCCATCAGTACTACAGGGGAGAACACTGAAGCTTTCTTT
>TRBJ2-5|TRBV7-6|TRBD2|NA|15
CASSLTGGGQETQYF
TGTGCCAGCAGCTTAACGGGAGGAGGCCAAGAGACCCAGTACTTC
>TRBJ1-2|TRBV29-1|TRBD1|few|11
CSGPTGDGYTF
TGCAGCGGCCCGACAGGGGATGGCTACACCTTC
>TRBJ1-2|TRBV7-9|TRBD1|NA|13
CASSLTDRDGYTF
TGTGCCAGCAGCCTCACTGACAGGGACGGCTACACCTTC
>TRBJ1-2|TRBV18|TRBD1|NA|12
CASSLSTGGSAF
TGTGCCAGCTCACTATCGACAGGGGGCAGTGCCTTC
>TRBJ2-7|TRBV28|NA|NA|16
CASSSGPLKSSYEQYF
TGTGCCAGCAGTTCCGGTCCCTTGAAGAGCTCCTACGAGCAGTACTTC
>TRBJ2-7|TRBV28|NA|once|15
CASSFRGTKSYEQYF
TGTGCCAGCAGTTTTCGAGGGACAAAGTCCTACGAGCAGTACTTC
>TRBJ1-5|TRBV27|NA|NA|16
CASSPRRGDGNQPQHF
TGTGCCAGCAGTCCCCGGAGGGGTGACGGCAATCAGCCCCAGCATTTT
>TRBJ2-7|TRBV5-4|TRBD2|NA|15
CASSLGTSGSYEQYF
TGTGCCAGCAGCTTGGGGACTAGCGGGAGCTACGAGCAGTACTTC
>TRBJ2-2|TRBV4-2|TRBD2|many|16
CASSQGLAVNTGELFF
TGTGCCAGCAGCCAAGGACTAGCGGTTAACACCGGGGAGCTGTTTTTT
>TRBJ2-1|TRBV27|NA|NA|13
CASSRLGGDEQFF
TGTGCCAGCAGCAGACTAGGGGGGGATGAGCAGTTCTTC
>TRBJ2-3|TRBV5-1|NA|NA|15
CASSLEVSGTDTQYF
TGCGCCAGCAGCTTGGAAGTATCGGGCACAGATACGCAGTATTTT
>TRBJ1-1|TRBV5-1|NA|NA|12
CASSFEGAEAFF
TGCGCCAGCAGCTTTGAGGGGGCTGAAGCTTTCTTT
>TRBJ2-3|TRBV6-1|NA|NA|13
CASSTGQTDTQYF
TGTGCCAGCTCAACAGGGCAGACAGATACGCAGTATTTT
>TRBJ2-2|TRBV11-2|NA|NA|18
CASRSPGRGQRGTGELFF
TGTGCCAGCAGATCTCCTGGGCGGGGACAGAGAGGTACCGGGGAGCTGTTTTTT
>TRBJ2-6|TRBV6-6|NA|NA|16
CASSYSTGTGANVLTF
TGTGCCAGCAGTTACTCAACAGGGACTGGGGCCAACGTCCTGACTTTC
>TRBJ2-2|TRBV27|TRBD2|NA|17
CASSGLAGGLNTGELFF
TGTGCCAGCAGTGGACTAGCGGGTGGCCTTAACACCGGGGAGCTGTTTTTT
>TRBJ2-7|TRBV11-2|NA|NA|11
CAKRQAYEQYF
TGTGCCAAGAGACAGGCCTACGAGCAGTACTTC
>TRBJ1-4|TRBV10-2|NA|NA|13
CASQQGLNEKLFF
TGCGCCAGCCAACAGGGTTTAAATGAAAAACTGTTTTTT
>TRBJ1-2|TRBV5-1|TRBD1|few|14
CASSLGQGVYGYTF
TGCGCCAGCAGCTTGGGACAGGGGGTCTATGGCTACACCTTC
>TRBJ2-1|TRBV27|NA|few|12
CASSFTGNEQFF
TGTGCCAGCAGCTTTACAGGGAATGAGCAGTTCTTC
>TRBJ2-7|TRBV5-6|NA|NA|11
CASSSACEQYF
TGTGCCAGCAGCTCAGCGTGCGAGCAGTACTTC
>TRBJ1-5|TRBV6-6|TRBD1|NA|14
CASSSGQMGQPQHF
TGTGCCAGCAGCTCGGGACAGATGGGGCAGCCCCAGCATTTT
>TRBJ1-1|TRBV6-5|NA|NA|9
CASSTVAFF
TGTGCCAGCAGTACGGTGGCTTTCTTT
>TRBJ2-4|TRBV15|TRBD1|NA|15
CATSREGQRGNIQYF
TGTGCCACCAGCAGAGAGGGACAGAGAGGGAACATTCAGTACTTC
>TRBJ2-2|TRBV29-1|NA|NA|12
CSVNLNTGELFF
TGCAGCGTTAATCTGAACACCGGGGAGCTGTTTTTT
>TRBJ2-3|TRBV6-4|NA|NA|13
CASSREMPDTQYF
TGTGCCAGCAGCAGGGAAATGCCAGATACGCAGTATTTT
>TRBJ1-1|TRBV5-1|TRBD1|NA|14
CASSQGVGRTEAFF
TGCGCCAGCAGCCAGGGGGTGGGGCGCACTGAAGCTTTCTTT
>TRBJ2-7|TRBV27|NA|once|14
CASRRRERSYEQYF
TGTGCCAGCAGGAGGAGGGAGCGGAGCTACGAGCAGTACTTC
>TRBJ1-2|TRBV7-9|TRBD1|NA|14
CASSLATGAGGYTF
TGTGCCAGCAGCTTAGCGACAGGGGCAGGTGGCTACACCTTC
>TRBJ2-7|TRBV5-6|NA|NA|12
CASSLAAYEQYF
TGTGCCAGCAGCTTAGCGGCCTACGAGCAGTACTTC
>TRBJ2-2|TRBV6-6|TRBD1|NA|15
CASSYTTGEPGELFF
TGTGCCAGCAGTTACACCACAGGGGAACCCGGGGAGCTGTTTTTT
>TRBJ2-7|TRBV5-5|TRBD1|NA|15
CASSSWDRDGYEQYF
TGTGCCAGCAGCTCCTGGGACAGGGACGGATACGAGCAGTACTTC
>TRBJ1-2|TRBV27|NA|NA|15
CASSLVQGTPGGYTF
TGTGCCAGCAGTTTAGTTCAGGGGACGCCGGGAGGCTACACCTTC
>TRBJ2-1|TRBV6-5|TRBD1|NA|15
CASSYEGARNNEQFF
TGTGCCAGCAGTTACGAGGGGGCGAGGAACAATGAGCAGTTCTTC
>TRBJ1-1|TRBV19|NA|NA|11
CASSQGTEAFF
TGTGCCAGTAGTCAGGGGACTGAAGCTTTCTTT
>TRBJ2-6|TRBV19|NA|NA|15
CASSGGASGANVLTF
TGTGCCAGTAGTGGGGGCGCCTCTGGGGCCAACGTCCTGACTTTC
>TRBJ1-5|TRBV4-1|NA|NA|13
CASSPGGNQPQHF
TGCGCCAGCAGCCCGGGGGGGAATCAGCCCCAGCATTTT
>TRBJ2-1|TRBV28|TRBD2|NA|13
CASSITRGEEQFF
TGTGCCAGCAGTATCACCCGGGGGGAGGAGCAGTTCTTC
>TRBJ1-1|TRBV7-9|NA|NA|13
CASSLGSGTRAFF
TGTGCCAGCAGCTTAGGGTCGGGGACTAGGGCTTTCTTT
>TRBJ2-2|TRBV16|TRBD1|NA|16
CASSLDRGTNTGELFF
TGTGCCAGCAGCCTCGACAGGGGAACGAACACCGGGGAGCTGTTTTTT
>TRBJ2-1|TRBV27|NA|NA|16
CASSSVVGASYNEQFF
TGTGCCAGCTCATCCGTCGTGGGGGCTTCCTACAATGAGCAGTTCTTC
>TRBJ2-7|TRBV7-9|NA|few|16
CASSPALGQRAGEQYF
TGTGCCAGCAGCCCAGCCCTGGGACAGCGGGCCGGAGAGCAGTACTTC
>TRBJ1-5|TRBV25-1|NA|NA|16
CASSERPRVQGQPQHF
TGTGCCAGCAGTGAGCGCCCCAGGGTACAAGGTCAGCCCCAGCATTTT